This T cell receptor beta chain was profiled in a study of blood T cell repertoires in COVID-19. Study at large: COVID-19 samples collected from the United States, Italy and Spain covered acute and convalescent phases.

V was pared by 0 bases and J by 6 bases, with 5 bases between. Germline assignment: CDR1 SQVTM and CDR2 ANQGSEA. The CDR3 loop spans 11 amino acids. The protocol was immunoSEQ multiplex PCR, while the TCRdb copy is restricted to in-frame clones and leaves out a portion. The table records fewer than 350,000 clones, approximately 90% of them present only once. The sequencing input was PBMCs or T cells enriched from blood (not recorded which). The receptor comes from a man in his forties or fifties who had been exposed to COVID-19. The V and J genes are TRBV29-1 and TRBJ1-1; D is unresolved. The CDR3 region is CSVEEAAEAFF. Written as DNA, the CDR3 is TGCAGCGTTGAAGAGGCGGCTGAAGCTTTCTTT.